The rows below give T cell receptor beta chains drawn from one sample of a study of blood T cell repertoires in COVID-19. Clones were sequenced by immunoSEQ multiplex PCR, and TCRdb holds only the in-frame ones, with some missing. The sample yields more than 300,000 clones, 86% seen once. The sample consisted of PBMCs or T cells enriched from blood (not recorded which). All receptors derive from a woman younger than 30 who had recovered from COVID-19. The CDR3 runs from the conserved cysteine through the conserved F or W. Each record gives: J gene, D gene, V gene, CDR3 DNA, CDR3 protein. A D gene is named only where the DNA matches it firmly.

>TRBJ2-1|TRBD2|TRBV10-1
TGCGCCAGCGGCGGGGCGGGGGATGAGCAGTTCTTC
CASGGAGDEQFF
>TRBJ1-2|TRBD1|TRBV5-1
TGCGCCAGCAGCCCGGGACAGGGGGTCGAGGGCTACACCTTC
CASSPGQGVEGYTF
>TRBJ2-5|.|TRBV3-1/TRBV3-2
TGTGCCAGCAGCCAAAGCCGGGGGACCCAGTACTTC
CASSQSRGTQYF
>TRBJ2-1|TRBD1|TRBV7-9
TGTGCCAGCAGCAGCTTGATGGGACAGGGTGGCAATGAGCAGTTCTTC
CASSSLMGQGGNEQFF
>TRBJ1-2|.|TRBV27
TGTGCCAGCAGTTTATCAGCGGAACCTAACTATGGCTACACCTTC
CASSLSAEPNYGYTF
>TRBJ2-1|TRBD2|TRBV27
TGTGCCAGCAGTTTCGCTAGCGGTTCCTACAATGAGCAGTTCTTC
CASSFASGSYNEQFF
>TRBJ2-1|.|TRBV12-5
TGTGCTAGTGGTTTGGTACCAGGACTAAGCGCGATTTCCCCCACGAGCTCCTACAATGAGCAGTTCTTC
CASGLVPGLSAISPTSSYNEQFF
>TRBJ1-1|TRBD1|TRBV19
TGTGCCAGTAGAAAATACGGACAGGGTGCTGAAGCTTTCTTT
CASRKYGQGAEAFF
>TRBJ2-3|.|TRBV5-6
TGTGCCAGCAGCTTGGCCTCGTGGGCCGATACGCAGTATTTT
CASSLASWADTQYF
>TRBJ1-2|.|TRBV18
TGTGCCAGCTCACCACCGTCAAGTAGCTATGGCTACACCTTC
CASSPPSSSYGYTF
>TRBJ2-5|.|TRBV7-3
TGTGCCAGCAGCTTAGGAACGCCAGGGGAGCGTCAGACCCAGTACTTC
CASSLGTPGERQTQYF